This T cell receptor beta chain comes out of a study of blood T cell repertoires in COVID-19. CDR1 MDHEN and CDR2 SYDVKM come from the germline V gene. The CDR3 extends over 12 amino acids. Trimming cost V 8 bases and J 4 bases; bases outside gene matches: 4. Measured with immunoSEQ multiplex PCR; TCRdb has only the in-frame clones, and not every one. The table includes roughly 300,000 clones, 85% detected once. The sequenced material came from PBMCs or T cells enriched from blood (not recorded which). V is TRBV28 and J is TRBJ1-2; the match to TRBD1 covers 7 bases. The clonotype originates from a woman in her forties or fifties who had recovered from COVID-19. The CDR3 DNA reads TGTGCCAGCGGACAGGAGTCCTATGGCTACACCTTC. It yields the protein CASGQESYGYTF.